The 3 T cell receptor beta chains presented below share a single source sample, sequenced in a study of blood T cell repertoires in COVID-19. Produced via immunoSEQ multiplex PCR; TCRdb's table is partial and in-frame only. This table has 150,000 or so clones, around 85% appearing once. Source material: peripheral blood. All receptors come from a woman between 65 and 79 years old with acute or convalescent COVID-19.

The rearrangement joins TRBV4-1 to TRBJ2-1, with 12 bases lining up with TRBD2. Trimming took 1 base from V and 0 from J; bases not matched to a gene: 1. Germline CDR1 and CDR2: MGHRA and YSYEKL. The length of the CDR3 is 17 residues. In DNA form, the CDR3 reads TGCGCCAGCAGCCAAGGACTAGCGGGAGCCTCCTACAATGAGCAGTTCTTC. Translation gives CASSQGLAGASYNEQFF.

The DNA for the CDR3 is TGTGCTAGTGGTCCTCGCCACAGGGGGCTAAGCCAGCTAGACAGAAATTCACCCCTCCACTTT. The encoded protein is CASGPRHRGLSQLDRNSPLHF. V and J are TRBV12-5 and TRBJ1-6; the match to TRBD1 covers 9 bases. V gave up 5 bases and J gave up 7 bases; unmatched junction bases: 24. The germline V gene encodes CDR1 LGHNT and CDR2 FRNRAP. The CDR3 length is 21 residues.

This sequence joins TRBV6-2 or TRBV6-3 and TRBJ1-4, with D possibly being TRBD1 (5 bases). V was pared by 4 bases and J by 13 bases, with 13 bases between. The CDR3 contains 12 residues. The germline V gene has CDR1 MNHEY and CDR2 SVGEGT. The CDR3 loop reads CASSSTGLGLFF. The CDR3 DNA reads TGTGCCAGCAGTTCCACAGGCCTCGGACTGTTTTTT.